This passage covers 20 T cell receptor beta chains from one sample sequenced in a study of blood T cell repertoires in COVID-19. The protocol was immunoSEQ multiplex PCR, while the TCRdb copy is restricted to in-frame clones and leaves out a portion. The sample has 120,000 to 150,000 clones; more than 80% are singletons. The specimen was peripheral blood. These TCRs come from a human donor in a cohort sampled during active COVID-19.

This clone was detected only a few times. The V and J genes are TRBV29-1 and TRBJ1-1; TRBD1 might be the D (5 bases). The CDR3 runs 11 residues. The V gene's germline CDR1 is SQVTM and CDR2 ANQGSEA. V shed 6 bases and J shed 5 bases, with 10 bases lying between them. In DNA, the CDR3 is TGCAGCGTCGTAGGGGTGACTGAAGCTTTCTTT. Its protein product is CSVVGVTEAFF.

The chain joins TRBV27 to TRBJ2-5; 9 nucleotides agree with TRBD2. V was pared by 6 bases and J by 1 base, with 6 bases of the junction left unmatched. Looked up from germline, CDR1 is MNHEY and CDR2 is SMNVEV (reference sequence). This CDR3 is built from 15 residues. The CDR3 region has the DNA TGTGCCAGCAGCCGACTGACTAGCGGCCAAGAGACCCAGTACTTC. It translates to CASSRLTSGQETQYF.

The V gene is TRBV19, the J gene TRBJ1-4; D remains unclear. V lost 0 bases to trimming and J lost 13 bases, with 12 bases between them. Germline CDR1 is LNHDA and CDR2 is SQIVND (reference sequence). There are 13 residues in the CDR3. CDR3 sequence reads: CASSIDAPRGLFF. CDR3 DNA sequence: TGTGCCAGTAGTATAGACGCTCCCCGAGGACTGTTTTTT.

This clone showed up just once. V is TRBV5-4 and J is TRBJ2-5, with D perhaps matching TRBD1 (6 bases). The CDR3 spans 16 residues. Germline V gene data show CDR1 as SGHNT and CDR2 as YYREEE (reference sequence). V was trimmed by 4 bases and J by 2 bases, leaving 18 bases between them. The DNA for the CDR3 is TGTGCCAGCAGCAAGGAAGTTCAGGGGCCTCAAGAGACCCAGTACTTC. Amino acid sequence: CASSKEVQGPQETQYF.

The chain joins TRBV19 to TRBJ1-3; 9 bases agree with TRBD1. Germline CDR1 is LNHDA and CDR2 is SQIVND (reference sequence). J gave up 4 bases and V 6 bases, and 10 bases lay outside the gene matches. This CDR3 has 16 amino acids. The CDR3 DNA reads as TGTGCCAGTAGGTACCGGGGACAGGGAACCGGAAACACCATATATTTT. This codes for CASRYRGQGTGNTIYF.

V gene TRBV11-3 combines with J gene TRBJ2-5; tentatively, D is TRBD1 (6 bases). The CDR3 is 15 residues long. Germline V gene data show CDR1 as SGHNT and CDR2 as YENEEA. Between the trimmed V and J ends, which lost 5 bases and 4 bases, there was a span of 17 bases. The CDR3, as DNA: TGTGCCAGCAGCCCCAACAGGGTGGAACGAGAGACCCAGTACTTC. Protein sequence: CASSPNRVERETQYF.

V is TRBV19 and J is TRBJ1-2, with D uncertain. Trimming cost V 5 bases and J 1 base, with 17 bases left between them. CDR1 is LNHDA and CDR2 is SQIVND in the germline V gene (reference sequence). The CDR3 is made up of 16 amino acids. The CDR3 sequence: CASSPLDGTNNYGYTF. The DNA for the CDR3 is TGTGCCAGTAGTCCCTTAGACGGCACTAATAACTATGGCTACACCTTC.

The chain uses TRBV2 and TRBJ2-1, with TRBD1 matching 8 bases. J lost 7 bases, V lost 3 bases, and 2 bases had no gene match. The CDR3 length is 13 residues. Germline CDR1 is SNHLY and CDR2 is FYNNEI. In DNA form, the CDR3 reads TGTGCCAGCAGTGACCGGACAGGGAATGAGCAGTTCTTC. Its protein is CASSDRTGNEQFF.

CDR3 sequence (DNA): TGTGCCAGCAGCCCAGGACAGGGGCTTAGCTATGGCTACACCTTC. This encodes CASSPGQGLSYGYTF. The J gene is TRBJ1-2, the V gene TRBV9; 9 bases map to TRBD1. The J segment lost 4 bases and the V segment lost 4 bases, leaving 8 bases of the junction unmatched. CDR3 size: 15 residues. Germline V lookup: CDR1 SGDLS, CDR2 YYNGEE.

The chain combines TRBV7-3 with TRBJ2-5, with D maybe TRBD1 (5 bases). Trimming cost V 5 bases and J 2 bases, with 15 bases left between them. The V gene's germline CDR1 is SGHTA and CDR2 FQGTGA. The CDR3 totals 15 residues. The CDR3 is CASSQGGTDQETQYF. Here the CDR3 DNA reads TGTGCCAGCAGCCAGGGCGGTACAGATCAAGAGACCCAGTACTTC.

This CDR3 is CASTLRGTGSEKLFF. The CDR3 nucleotides read TGTGCCAGCACCCTAAGGGGGACAGGGAGTGAAAAACTGTTTTTT. The rearrangement links TRBV6-6 to TRBJ1-4; 9 nucleotides match TRBD1. The V gene end was trimmed by 7 bases and the J gene end by 7 bases; junction bases not matched to a gene: 10. The germline gives CDR1 MNHNY, CDR2 SVGAGI (reference sequence). This CDR3 is built from 15 residues.

The V call is TRBV9, the J call TRBJ2-3; 9 bases align to TRBD2. The CDR3 spans 15 residues. Losses at the gene ends were 0 bases for V and 5 bases for J; bases not matched to a gene: 4. The germline CDR1 and CDR2 sequences are SGDLS and YYNGEE. CDR3 loop: CASSVEVSGGDTQYF. The CDR3 coding sequence is TGTGCCAGCAGCGTAGAGGTTAGCGGGGGAGATACGCAGTATTTT.

This sequence joins TRBV19 and TRBJ1-6, with a tentative D call TRBD1 (6 bases). The CDR3 is 16 amino acids. Per germline, CDR1 LNHDA and CDR2 SQIVND (reference sequence). V was clipped by 4 bases and J by 3 bases, with 13 bases between them. CDR3 amino acids: CASSTQQQGYNSPLHF. CDR3 in DNA: TGTGCCAGTAGTACTCAACAACAGGGCTATAATTCACCCCTCCACTTT. Together with reference TRBV19 and TRBJ1-6, the CDR3 gives the full variable domain: DGGITQSPKYLFRKEGQNVTLSCEQNLNHDAMYWYRQDPGQGLRLIYYSQIVNDFQKGDIAEGYSVSREKKESFPLTVTSAQKNPTAFYLCASSTQQQGYNSPLHFGNGTRLTVT.

This clone was detected only a few times. The rearrangement links TRBV6-1 to TRBJ2-3; 10 bases agree with TRBD2. With V trimmed by 3 bases and J by 4 bases, 1 base remained unmatched. Germline lookup yields CDR1 MNHNS and CDR2 SASEGT. This CDR3 has 14 residues. CDR3 in amino acids: CASSDSGGADTQYF. The CDR3 coding sequence is TGTGCCAGCAGTGACAGCGGGGGGGCAGATACGCAGTATTTT.

This rearrangement joins TRBV5-6 to TRBJ1-1; 9 bases fit TRBD1. Trimming cost V 5 bases and J 0 bases; bases outside gene matches: 8. The CDR3 is 16 residues long. The germline V gene has CDR1 SGHDT and CDR2 YYEEEE. CDR3 in amino acids: CASSLPGQGVNTEAFF. CDR3 DNA sequence: TGTGCCAGCAGTTTACCGGGACAGGGAGTGAACACTGAAGCTTTCTTT.

The V call is TRBV4-3, the J call TRBJ2-5, with TRBD1 as a possible D gene (6 bases). The CDR3 runs to 16 residues. V was trimmed by 0 bases and J by 5 bases, leaving 16 bases between them. The V gene's germline CDR1 is LGHNA and CDR2 YSLEER. The CDR3 bases are TGCGCCAGCAGCCAAGATCATTGGACAGCGACTGAGACCCAGTACTTC. Protein product: CASSQDHWTATETQYF.

In the case of this clone: An end of the junction differs from the germline gene, which may be a read error. The gene calls are TRBV7-7 and TRBJ2-5; TRBD2 might be the D (7 bases). CDR1 and CDR2 (germline): SSHAT, FNYEAQ (reference sequence). The CDR3 extends over 14 amino acids. The CDR3 bases are TGTGCTAGCAGCTTAGGGGGGGATCAAGAGACCCAGTACTTC. Translated, it gives CASSLGGDQETQYF.

This clone appeared once. This chain links TRBV21-1 with TRBJ2-3; TRBD1, the table's D call, was not compared with the DNA. TRBV21-1 is a pseudogene. The CDR3 runs to 15 residues. The CDR3 is CASSTGQTSTDTQYF. In nucleotides, the CDR3 is TGTGCCAGCAGCACGGGACAGACAAGCACAGATACGCAGTATTTT.

The J gene is TRBJ2-2, the V gene TRBV6-4; 12 bases are shared with TRBD2. This CDR3 has 19 amino acids. The V gene end was trimmed by 6 bases and the J gene end by 0 bases; junction bases not matched to a gene: 11. Germline CDR1 MRHNA, CDR2 SNTAGT. The CDR3 protein is CASSLFALAGGTNTGELFF. CDR3 nucleotides: TGTGCCAGCAGCTTGTTTGCACTAGCGGGGGGAACGAACACCGGGGAGCTGTTTTTT.

The rearrangement joins TRBV11-2 to TRBJ2-2; TRBD2 might be the D (7 bases). The V end lost 4 bases, the J end lost 0 bases, and 12 bases lay between the germline ends. This CDR3 is 16 amino acids long. Germline CDR1 is SGHAT and CDR2 is FQNNGV. CDR3 region: CASSSWEGANTGELFF. In DNA, the CDR3 is TGTGCCAGCAGCTCATGGGAGGGGGCGAACACCGGGGAGCTGTTTTTT.